This record concerns one T cell receptor beta chain sequence. What it binds is unknown. This entry belongs to a study of beta chain features in type 1 diabetes. Study as a whole: Across every sample, over 100 million sorted cells were examined in total. Points from the study as a whole: In all four CD4+ subsets, TCRB CDR3 length was significantly, moderately reduced in type 1 diabetes. Across patients, naive, central memory and Treg TCRB repertoires exhibited apparently greater similarity than was observed across healthy donors.

Based on CD45RO/CCR7/CD25/CD127/CD95/CD27, CD4+ regulatory, stem cell-like memory, naive and central memory cells were sorted. Trimming shortened V by 3 bases and J by 1 base, and 15 bases separated the two germline ends. Germline V gives CDR1 SQVTM, CDR2 ANQGSEA. The CDR3 has 15 residues. TCRB transcripts that were expressed got sequenced, as all of the isolated RNA had been reverse transcribed. Some clones are missing from TCRdb's copy, which holds only in-frame ones; the method was immunoSEQ multiplex PCR. The sample yields some 120,000 clones, approximately 15% seen once. The sample taken for sequencing was central memory CD4+ T cells from blood. This receptor was taken from a man aged 18 to 29 with type 1 diabetes. The chain has TRBV29-1 and TRBJ1-2; perhaps TRBD1 as D (5 bases). In DNA form, the CDR3 reads TGCAGCGTTGATGTAACAGGCCGTGTTAACTATGGCTACACCTTC. This sequence encodes CSVDVTGRVNYGYTF.